These 22 T cell receptor beta chains came from one sample sequenced in a study of cytomegalovirus exposure and HLA in healthy donors. In the PCR, 60 Vbeta and 13 Jbeta primers were used. The data were produced by immunoSEQ multiplex PCR, yet TCRdb's version contains in-frame clones alone and is incomplete. Here the sample spans some 120,000 clones, around 70% being singletons. Material for sequencing was PBMCs. The receptors originated from a woman aged 18-29 years in good health and CMV-seronegative.

CDR3 nucleotides: TGTGCCAGCAGCAGCTCCGGGACAGGGGTGGGAAACACCATATATTTT. It is translated as CASSSSGTGVGNTIYF. The V and J genes are TRBV7-2 and TRBJ1-3; 10 bases are shared with TRBD1. This CDR3 region has 16 residues. Germline V gives CDR1 SGHTA, CDR2 FQGNSA. Trimming removed 5 bases from V and 4 bases from J; junction bases left unmatched: 8.

V and J are TRBV28 and TRBJ1-1, with a possible D match to TRBD1 (5 bases). Germline CDR1 is MDHEN and CDR2 is SYDVKM. The V end was cut by 6 bases, the J end by 3 bases, with 20 bases between. This CDR3 spans 16 amino acids. This CDR3 is CASSPILDGGDTEAFF. The CDR3 DNA follows: TGTGCCAGCAGCCCTATCTTGGACGGGGGTGACACTGAAGCTTTCTTT. Full variable domain (missing parts from reference TRBV28 and TRBJ1-1): DVKVTQSSRYLVKRTGEKVFLECVQDMDHENMFWYRQDPGLGLRLIYFSYDVKMKEKGDIPEGYSVSREKKERFSLILESASTNQTSMYLCASSPILDGGDTEAFFGQGTRLTVV.

This clone showed up just once. The J gene is TRBJ2-5, the V gene TRBV6-1; D is possibly TRBD1 (6 bases). Trimming took off 10 bases at V and 4 bases at J, with 16 bases between the two ends. Per germline, CDR1 MNHNS and CDR2 SASEGT. CDR3 size: 13 residues. The DNA of the CDR3 is TGTGCCATCCAAGGAACAGGGCGAGAGACCCAGTACTTC. This codes for CAIQGTGRETQYF.

The chain couples TRBV5-1 to TRBJ2-7; D is unresolved. Trimming stripped 6 bases from V and 5 bases from J, with 15 bases between. This CDR3 has 13 amino acids. Germline lookup yields CDR1 SGHRS and CDR2 YFSETQ. CDR3 DNA: TGCGCCAGCATGGCAGGCTTTGAAGACGAGCAGTACTTC. The encoded protein is CASMAGFEDEQYF.

The V call is TRBV28, the J call TRBJ1-5; no clear D. The length of the CDR3 is 12 residues. Trimming took 7 bases from V and 7 from J, leaving 11 bases between them. Germline V CDR1 and CDR2: MDHEN, SYDVKM. In nucleotides, the CDR3 is TGTGCCAGCATGAGGGCTAAACAGCCCCAGCATTTT. This translates into CASMRAKQPQHF.

The chain combines TRBV27 with TRBJ1-5; D uncertain. The CDR3 sequence is 16 residues long. Germline V CDR1 and CDR2: MNHEY, SMNVEV (reference sequence). With 0 bases removed from V and 4 bases from J, the gap between germline ends came to 13 bases. Written as DNA, the CDR3 is TGTGCCAGCAGTTTATCTCCCACCGGTGCAAATCAGCCCCAGCATTTT. This translates into CASSLSPTGANQPQHF.

This chain joins TRBV4-2 and TRBJ1-1, with TRBD1 matching 7 bases. Per the germline V gene, CDR1 is LGHNA and CDR2 is YNFKEQ. The CDR3 consists of 16 residues. V gave up 0 bases and J gave up 0 bases; unmatched junction bases: 4. The CDR3 region has the DNA TGTGCCAGCAGCCAAGAAGGGGGCAGGCTGAACACTGAAGCTTTCTTT. Translated: CASSQEGGRLNTEAFF.

J is TRBJ1-5 and V is TRBV28, with TRBD1 as a possible D gene (6 bases). The V end lost 2 bases, the J end lost 0 bases, and 11 bases lay between the germline ends. This CDR3 is 16 amino acids long. In germline, CDR1 is MDHEN, CDR2 SYDVKM. The CDR3 sequence: CASSLMARGSNQPQHF. The CDR3, as DNA: TGTGCCAGCAGTTTAATGGCCAGGGGTAGCAATCAGCCCCAGCATTTT.

The J gene is TRBJ1-5, the V gene TRBV30; D may be TRBD1 (6 bases). Germline loops: CDR1 GTSNPN, CDR2 SVGIG (reference sequence). This CDR3 is built from 15 residues. The ends were cut back, 1 base at V and 2 bases at J, with 12 bases in the middle. Here the CDR3 DNA reads TGTGCCTGGAGTGCCGGCAGGGGCGGCAATCAGCCCCAGCATTTT. Amino acids: CAWSAGRGGNQPQHF.

This chain connects TRBV4-1 to TRBJ1-4; 9 bases map to TRBD1. J lost 7 bases, V lost 5 bases, and 8 bases had no gene match. Looked up from germline, CDR1 is MGHRA and CDR2 is YSYEKL. The CDR3 consists of 15 residues. The CDR3: CASSESGTGIEKLFF. CDR3 nucleotides: TGCGCCAGCAGCGAATCCGGGACAGGGATTGAAAAACTGTTTTTT.

A single count supports this clone. The chain has TRBV5-1 and TRBJ2-1, with D maybe TRBD2 (5 bases). V was clipped by 0 bases and J by 1 base, with 8 bases between them. CDR3 length: 15 residues. The V gene's germline CDR1 is SGHRS and CDR2 YFSETQ. The CDR3 reads CASSLERGSYNEQFF. The CDR3 region has the DNA TGCGCCAGCAGCTTGGAACGGGGATCCTACAATGAGCAGTTCTTC. Complete variable domain (other parts from reference TRBV5-1 and TRBJ2-1): KAGVTQTPRYLIKTRGQQVTLSCSPISGHRSVSWYQQTPGQGLQFLFEYFSETQRNKGNFPGRFSGRQFSNSRSEMNVSTLELGDSALYLCASSLERGSYNEQFFGPGTRLTVL.

CDR3 protein: CASSVDRGTEAFF. DNA for the CDR3: TGTGCCAGCAGCGTAGACAGGGGAACTGAAGCTTTCTTT. The chain joins TRBV9 to TRBJ1-1, with 7 bases matching TRBD1. J gave up 5 bases and V 0 bases, and 1 base lay outside the gene matches. Germline V gene sequence: CDR1 SGDLS, CDR2 YYNGEE. This CDR3 contains 13 residues.

The chain links TRBV4-2 to TRBJ1-2, with TRBD1 matching over 8 bases. This CDR3 spans 16 amino acids. Germline lookup yields CDR1 LGHNA and CDR2 YNFKEQ. After removal of 3 bases from V and 5 bases from J, the junction contained 11 bases not matched to a gene. Written as DNA, the CDR3 is TGTGCCAGCAGCCAGGACGTAGGGACAGGCCGGTATGGCTACACCTTC. It codes for CASSQDVGTGRYGYTF.

The chain has TRBV29-1 and TRBJ1-1; 11 nucleotides agree with TRBD1. The germline gives CDR1 SQVTM, CDR2 ANQGSEA. V dropped 4 bases and J dropped 4; count of bases not matched to a gene: 8. CDR3 size: 15 residues. The CDR3 sequence: CSVGSPGQGGTEAFF. The CDR3 region has the DNA TGCAGCGTTGGTTCCCCGGGACAGGGGGGCACTGAAGCTTTCTTT.

This chain uses TRBV4-1 with TRBJ2-1, with 9 bases identical to TRBD2. Losses at the gene ends were 1 base for V and 9 bases for J; bases not matched to a gene: 13. CDR1 is MGHRA, CDR2 YSYEKL, per germline. The CDR3 contains 17 residues. The CDR3 region is CASSQGLFSRGGGEQFF. In nucleotides, the CDR3 is TGCGCCAGCAGCCAAGGTTTATTCTCGCGGGGGGGCGGTGAGCAGTTCTTC.

This chain links TRBV6-6 with TRBJ2-5; no definite D call. The V gene's germline CDR1 is MNHNY and CDR2 SVGAGI (reference sequence). This CDR3 is 13 amino acids long. Trimming pared 4 bases from V and 3 bases from J, leaving 9 bases between. This CDR3 reads CASSWREEETQYF. CDR3 bases: TGTGCCAGCAGTTGGCGCGAGGAAGAGACCCAGTACTTC.

This chain joins TRBV6-5 and TRBJ1-1; 7 nucleotides line up with TRBD1. CDR1 and CDR2 from the germline V gene are MNHEY and SVGAGI. The CDR3 consists of 15 residues. V was clipped by 0 bases and J by 1 base; unmatched bases: 2. The CDR3 bases are TGTGCCAGCAGTTACTCGACAGGGAAGAACACTGAAGCTTTCTTT. Its translation: CASSYSTGKNTEAFF.

The V call is TRBV4-1, the J call TRBJ1-1, with D possibly TRBD1 on 5 matching bases. Between the trimmed V and J ends, which lost 0 bases and 0 bases, there was a span of 14 bases. The CDR3 extends over 17 amino acids. CDR1 and CDR2 (germline): MGHRA, YSYEKL. CDR3 sequence: CASSQEARGAVNTEAFF. CDR3 DNA: TGCGCCAGCAGCCAAGAGGCTCGCGGGGCCGTGAACACTGAAGCTTTCTTT.

The J gene is TRBJ1-3, the V gene TRBV28; D might be TRBD1 (6 bases). Trimming removed 4 bases at V and 6 bases at J, with 16 bases between. The CDR3 has 15 amino acids. CDR1 is MDHEN, CDR2 SYDVKM, per germline. CDR3 amino acids: CASSSGGADKNTIYF. In nucleotides, the CDR3 is TGTGCCAGCAGTTCGGGGGGGGCGGACAAAAACACCATATATTTT.

V and J are TRBV5-4 and TRBJ2-1; D is perhaps TRBD2 (5 bases). Germline CDR1 reads SGHNT; CDR2 reads YYREEE (reference sequence). V was clipped by 4 bases and J by 10 bases, with 15 bases between them. This CDR3 spans 13 amino acids. CDR3 DNA sequence: TGTGCCAGCAGCGTCCCTACTAGAGAGGAGCAGTTCTTC. Amino acid sequence: CASSVPTREEQFF.

The V gene is TRBV7-2, the J gene TRBJ2-4; 8 bases are a match to TRBD2. The germline V gene has CDR1 SGHTA and CDR2 FQGNSA. Trimming cost V 3 bases and J 0 bases; bases outside gene matches: 4. The length of the CDR3 is 16 residues. The CDR3 DNA reads TGTGCCAGCAGCTTTCTAGCGGGCCTAGCCAAAAACATTCAGTACTTC. It codes for CASSFLAGLAKNIQYF.

The V call is TRBV7-9, the J call TRBJ1-1; weak D call: TRBD1 (6 bases). Trimming shortened V by 5 bases and J by 6 bases, and 13 bases separated the two germline ends. CDR3 length equals 13 residues. Germline V gene data show CDR1 as SEHNR and CDR2 as FQNEAQ (reference sequence). The CDR3 nucleotides read TGTGCCAGCAGCCAAGACAGGCTCCCTGAAGCTTTCTTT. This sequence encodes CASSQDRLPEAFF.